A selection of T cell receptor beta chains follows, all from one sample in a study of T-cell reconstitution after alpha-beta-depleted transplantation in children. TCRdb ran MiXCR on the PCR reads and lists one entry per CDR3 protein. The data contain hundreds of thousands of distinct CDR3 sequences, roughly 9% of them singletons. Sequencing used PBMCs from the stem cell graft donor, obtained from the stem cell graft. The receptors stem from a human donor who donated a stem cell graft to a child with acute lymphoblastic leukemia. Each CDR3 is given with its conserved first and last residue. The D gene is left open where the match is weak. The size field is filled for only some rows; it gives once, few, many or a size class.

clone size	V gene	J gene	D gene	CDR3 protein	CDR3 DNA
few	TRBV12-3/TRBV12-4	TRBJ2-7	TRBD1	CASSLSPGTGLGAYEQYF	TGTGCCAGCAGTTTATCACCCGGGACAGGGTTAGGAGCCTACGAGCAGTACTTC
many	TRBV4-1	TRBJ2-7	.	CASSRPNGGDEQYF	TGCGCCAGCAGCCGGCCAAACGGGGGCGACGAGCAGTACTTC
.	TRBV20-1	TRBJ1-6	.	CSAGGTEYNSPLHF	TGCAGTGCGGGGGGGACTGAGTATAATTCACCCCTCCACTTT
.	TRBV12-1	TRBJ2-7	.	CASSFGQGSFNEQYF	.
.	TRBV6-5	TRBJ2-7	.	CASRGRRSYEQYF	TGTGCCAGCAGGGGCAGGCGCTCCTACGAGCAGTACTTC
few	TRBV5-1	TRBJ2-1	.	CASSSPPREGQFF	TGCGCCAGCAGCTCCCCGCCCCGGGAAGGGCAGTTCTTC
.	TRBV7-9	TRBJ1-1	.	CAADNFGAFF	TGTGCCGCAGACAACTTCGGAGCTTTCTTT
many	TRBV7-8	TRBJ2-1	TRBD2	CASSLGGGSINEQFF	TGTGCCAGCAGCTTAGGCGGGGGGTCGATAAATGAGCAGTTCTTC
.	TRBV12-3/TRBV12-4	TRBJ2-3	TRBD2	CASRPIGLGGSTDTQYF	TGTGCCAGCAGACCCATTGGGTTGGGGGGGAGCACAGATACGCAGTATTTT
.	TRBV20-1	TRBJ2-7	.	CSARETPYEQYF	TGCAGTGCTAGAGAAACACCCTACGAGCAGTACTTC
many	TRBV20-1	TRBJ2-3	TRBD2	CSAEAGTSGGAVDTQYF	TGCAGTGCCGAAGCCGGGACTAGCGGGGGGGCCGTTGATACGCAGTATTTT
many	TRBV6-1	TRBJ1-5	.	CASSEGLGDQPQHF	TGTGCCAGCAGTGAAGGGTTAGGGGATCAGCCCCAGCATTTT
few	TRBV12-3/TRBV12-4	TRBJ1-6	.	CASRTRFGDSPLHF	TGTGCCAGCAGAACCAGGTTTGGGGATTCACCCCTCCACTTT
.	TRBV5-1	TRBJ2-7	.	CASSLGRIGPSYEQYF	TGCGCCAGCAGCTTGGGCCGTATAGGTCCTTCCTACGAGCAGTACTTC
few	TRBV6-5	TRBJ2-7	.	CASSYPGSYEQYF	TGTGCCAGCAGTTACCCGGGATCCTACGAGCAGTACTTC
many	TRBV19	TRBJ2-5	.	CASGGGTQYF	TGTGCCAGCGGAGGAGGGACCCAGTACTTC
many	TRBV27	TRBJ1-5	.	CASRIGVNQPQHF	TGTGCCAGCAGGATAGGAGTCAATCAGCCCCAGCATTTT
.	TRBV12-3/TRBV12-4	TRBJ2-5	.	CASSFNAGTEETQYF	TGTGCCAGCAGTTTTAATGCGGGTACGGAGGAGACCCAGTACTTC
many	TRBV4-3	TRBJ2-3	.	CASSQRVGTDTQYF	TGCGCCAGCAGCCAAAGGGTCGGCACAGATACGCAGTATTTT
.	TRBV6-5	TRBJ1-2	.	CASSSLGGTGDGYTF	TGTGCCAGCAGTTCGCTCGGTGGCACCGGGGATGGCTACACCTTC
.	TRBV25-1	TRBJ1-1	.	CASSAREHTEAFF	TGTGCCAGCAGTGCCAGGGAGCACACTGAAGCTTTCTTT
.	TRBV7-9	TRBJ1-5	.	CASSLEAANQPQHF	TGTGCCAGCAGCTTAGAGGCAGCTAATCAGCCCCAGCATTTT